This T cell receptor (beta chain) comes out of a study of T cell repertoires in cytomegalovirus infection. Looking at the study overall: Based on public TCR beta signatures, there were indications of CMV infection and of a matching HLA type.

The table lists this clonotype with a few counts. What it recognizes is unknown. The V gene lost 2 bases and the J gene lost 9 bases, with 10 bases spanning the gap. Germline CDR1 is MNHNY and CDR2 is SVGAGI (reference sequence). This CDR3 is built from 13 residues. TCRdb used MiXCR to reprocess the reads, holding one entry per CDR3 protein. Here the sample spans 370,000 or so distinct CDR3 sequences, roughly 34% being singletons. V and J are TRBV6-6 and TRBJ2-2; unclear D gene. The sequencing used cultured PBMCs, collected from culture after CMV antigen stimulation. This TCR derives from a human donor in good health (CMV status not recorded). Some clones in this sample may be carry-over from other donors' samples. The CDR3 DNA sequence: TGTGCCAGCAGTTACGCCCCCTTTCGGGAGCTGTTTTTT. Its translation is CASSYAPFRELFF.